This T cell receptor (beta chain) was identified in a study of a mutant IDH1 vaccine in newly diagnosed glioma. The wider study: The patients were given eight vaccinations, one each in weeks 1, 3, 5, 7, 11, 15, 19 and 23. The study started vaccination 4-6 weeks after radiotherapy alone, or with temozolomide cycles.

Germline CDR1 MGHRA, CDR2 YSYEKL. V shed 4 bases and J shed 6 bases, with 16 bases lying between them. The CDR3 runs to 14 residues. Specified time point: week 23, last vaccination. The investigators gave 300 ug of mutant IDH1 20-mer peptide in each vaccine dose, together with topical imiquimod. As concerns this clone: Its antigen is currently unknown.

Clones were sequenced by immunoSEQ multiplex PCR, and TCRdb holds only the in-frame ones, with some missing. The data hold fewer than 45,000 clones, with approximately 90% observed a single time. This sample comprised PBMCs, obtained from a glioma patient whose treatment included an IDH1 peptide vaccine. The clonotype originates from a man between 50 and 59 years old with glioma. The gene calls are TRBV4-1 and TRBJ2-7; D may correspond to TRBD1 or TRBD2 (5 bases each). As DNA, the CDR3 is TGCGCCAGCAGCCCCCGGGACGTATCCCCCGAGCAGTACTTC. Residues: CASSPRDVSPEQYF.